This T cell receptor beta chain originates from a study of blood T cell repertoires in COVID-19. At the level of the study: Collection of acute and convalescent COVID-19 samples took place in the United States, Italy and Spain. In each case, the material was cDNA or gDNA derived from T cells, B-cell-depleted T cells, or PBMCs.

This CDR3 has 13 residues. Germline CDR1 is SGHDT and CDR2 is YYEEEE. J was trimmed by 10 bases and V by 3 bases; bases with no gene match: 9. Enrolled through a virtual design, the participants were between roughly 18 and 90 years of age and came from under 25 US areas. Cohort 3 recovered donors had two negative PCRs, clearance, or symptom resolution. Profiling relied on immunoSEQ multiplex PCR, and the TCRdb table lists in-frame clones only, not all of them. The table shows about 430,000 clones, with over 75% occurring only once. The TCR sequence derives from a young man who had recovered from COVID-19. V usage is TRBV5-6 and J usage is TRBJ1-2, with 7 nucleotides matching TRBD1. Sequenced input: PBMCs or T cells enriched from blood (not recorded which). The CDR3 sequence: CASSSGQLGAYTF. The CDR3 nucleotides read TGTGCCAGCAGCTCGGGACAGCTTGGTGCCTACACCTTC. Full variable domain (remainder filled in from reference TRBV5-6 and TRBJ1-2): DAGVTQSPTHLIKTRGQQVTLRCSPKSGHDTVSWYQQALGQGPQFIFQYYEEEERQRGNFPDRFSGHQFPNYSSELNVNALLLGDSALYLCASSSGQLGAYTFGSGTRLTVV.